The 24 T cell receptor beta chains below were found in one sample sequenced in a study of cytomegalovirus exposure and HLA in healthy donors. The study ran its PCR with 60 Vbeta and 13 Jbeta primers. The assay was immunoSEQ multiplex PCR, and TCRdb's table has in-frame clones only and misses some. Seen here are more than 95,000 clones, approximately 69% observed once, and the top ten hold roughly 3%. The specimen was PBMCs. Source of these receptors: a man aged 30-40 years in good health and CMV-seronegative.

The V and J genes are TRBV5-4 and TRBJ2-7, with 10 nucleotides matching TRBD2. CDR1 is SGHNT, CDR2 YYREEE, per germline (reference sequence). J gave up 0 bases and V 0 bases, and 0 bases lay outside the gene matches. The CDR3 extends over 15 amino acids. The DNA for the CDR3 is TGTGCCAGCAGCTTGGCTAGCGGGAGCTCCTACGAGCAGTACTTC. This codes for CASSLASGSSYEQYF.

The chain couples TRBV6-5 to TRBJ2-7; weak D call: TRBD1 (7 bases). V was clipped by 5 bases and J by 6 bases, with 17 bases between them. The CDR3 is 14 residues long. Looked up from germline, CDR1 is MNHEY and CDR2 is SVGAGI. The CDR3 region is CASSRRQGLGEQYF. CDR3 coding DNA: TGTGCCAGCAGTCGTCGACAGGGACTCGGCGAGCAGTACTTC.

This clone has only a few counts. The rearrangement uses TRBV5-6 and TRBJ2-5; D unresolved. V shed 2 bases and J shed 5 bases, with 10 bases lying between them. The germline V gene encodes CDR1 SGHDT and CDR2 YYEEEE. The CDR3 consists of 13 residues. The CDR3 DNA sequence: TGTGCCAGCAGCTTAAGAACCCGGGAGACCCAGTACTTC. Amino acids: CASSLRTRETQYF.

The rearrangement uses TRBV19 and TRBJ1-4; 9 nucleotides agree with TRBD1. The CDR3 consists of 15 residues. Germline trimming cut 0 bases from V and 6 bases from J; bases unmatched to any gene: 2. The germline gives CDR1 LNHDA, CDR2 SQIVND (reference sequence). CDR3 in DNA: TGTGCCAGTAGTATAGATCGGGACAGGGATGAAAAACTGTTTTTT. Translated: CASSIDRDRDEKLFF. Filled out from reference TRBV19 and TRBJ1-4, the complete variable domain reads DGGITQSPKYLFRKEGQNVTLSCEQNLNHDAMYWYRQDPGQGLRLIYYSQIVNDFQKGDIAEGYSVSREKKESFPLTVTSAQKNPTAFYLCASSIDRDRDEKLFFGSGTQLSVL.

The chain employs TRBV5-6 and TRBJ1-2; 12 nucleotides agree with TRBD1. Germline CDR1 SGHDT, CDR2 YYEEEE. V lost 5 bases to trimming and J lost 7 bases; unmatched junction nucleotides: 3. The CDR3 covers 13 residues. CDR3 region: CASRGQGAGGYTF. In DNA, the CDR3 is TGTGCCAGCAGGGGACAGGGGGCTGGTGGCTACACCTTC.

The chain employs TRBV15 and TRBJ2-3, with D possibly matching TRBD1 (6 bases). Germline lookup yields CDR1 LNHNV and CDR2 YYDKDF (reference sequence). Trimming cost V 5 bases and J 1 base, with 10 bases left between them. The CDR3 runs to 14 residues. CDR3: CATSLRTGTDTQYF. The CDR3 region has the DNA TGTGCCACCAGCCTCAGGACAGGCACAGATACGCAGTATTTT.

This clone was seen only once. The rearrangement uses TRBV19 and TRBJ2-3; D is possibly TRBD2 (6 bases). V dropped 1 base and J dropped 13 bases, with 9 bases sitting between them. The CDR3 has 11 residues. The V gene's germline CDR1 is LNHDA and CDR2 SQIVND (reference sequence). DNA for the CDR3: TGTGCCAGTAGTATAGGGGACTTGAAGTATTTT. Protein: CASSIGDLKYF.

The chain joins TRBV19 to TRBJ2-1; 15 positions match TRBD2. Trimming removed 4 bases from V and 6 bases from J; junction bases left unmatched: 13. CDR3 size: 19 residues. Germline lookup yields CDR1 LNHDA and CDR2 SQIVND (reference sequence). This CDR3 reads CASSTPPPGLAGGPNEQFF. As DNA, the CDR3 is TGTGCCAGTAGTACCCCTCCCCCGGGACTAGCGGGAGGTCCCAATGAGCAGTTCTTC.

The V gene is TRBV19, the J gene TRBJ1-4, with TRBD1 matching over 7 bases. Looked up from germline, CDR1 is LNHDA and CDR2 is SQIVND (reference sequence). This CDR3 is 13 amino acids long. V lost 6 bases and J lost 8; bases outside the gene matches: 6. DNA for the CDR3: TGTGCCAGTAGGGGGGACAGTGACGAAAAACTGTTTTTT. It translates to CASRGDSDEKLFF.

The genes are TRBV29-1 and TRBJ2-7; D not certain. The length of the CDR3 is 11 residues. The ends were cut back, 3 bases at V and 6 bases at J, with 9 bases in the middle. CDR1 is SQVTM and CDR2 is ANQGSEA in the germline V gene. DNA for the CDR3: TGCAGCGTTGAGGGTCAGGTCGAGCAGTACTTC. Residues: CSVEGQVEQYF.

The chain employs TRBV4-3 and TRBJ1-3; 9 bases agree with TRBD1. The CDR3 is 16 amino acids. CDR1 and CDR2 (germline): LGHNA, YSLEER. The V and J ends lost 0 bases and 2 bases, in that order; junction bases with no gene match: 2. The CDR3 here is CASSQDGQGTGNTIYF. In nucleotides, the CDR3 is TGCGCCAGCAGCCAAGACGGACAGGGGACTGGAAACACCATATATTTT.

The J gene is TRBJ2-5, the V gene TRBV7-2; 7 bases align to TRBD2. Per germline, CDR1 SGHTA and CDR2 FQGNSA. The CDR3 contains 15 residues. The V and J ends lost 5 bases and 2 bases, in that order; junction bases with no gene match: 8. Here the CDR3 reads CASSAVLAPQETQYF. The CDR3 nucleotides are TGTGCCAGCAGCGCGGTACTAGCGCCGCAAGAGACCCAGTACTTC.

In regard to this clone: Germline is not matched at one junction end, which may reflect a read error. The gene calls are TRBV7-2 and TRBJ1-3; 7 nucleotides align to TRBD1. Germline V CDR1 and CDR2: SGHTA, FQGNSA. The CDR3 covers 16 residues. The CDR3, as DNA: TGTGCCTGCAGCACCCCCCCCCGGGACAGCGGAAACACCATATATTTT. Translation gives CACSTPPRDSGNTIYF.

V and J are TRBV6-5 and TRBJ1-1, with TRBD1 as a possible D gene (5 bases). CDR3 length: 16 residues. CDR1 is MNHEY, CDR2 SVGAGI, per germline. V was clipped by 2 bases and J by 2 bases, with 15 bases between them. CDR3 in amino acids: CASSYRVGGGNTEAFF. The DNA for the CDR3 is TGTGCCAGCAGTTACCGGGTCGGGGGAGGTAACACTGAAGCTTTCTTT.

Here the CDR3 DNA reads TGTGCCACCAGCAGAGCCGGGGATGAGCAGTTCTTC. This gives the protein CATSRAGDEQFF. The rearrangement links TRBV15 to TRBJ2-1; possibly TRBD2 for D (5 bases). The germline gives CDR1 LNHNV, CDR2 YYDKDF (reference sequence). This CDR3 has 12 amino acids. V lost 1 base and J 8 bases, leaving 6 bases between the germline ends.

The rearrangement uses TRBV5-1 and TRBJ2-1; TRBD2 aligns across 11 bases. After removal of 3 bases from V and 10 bases from J, the junction contained 9 bases not matched to a gene. CDR1 and CDR2 (germline): SGHRS, YFSETQ. CDR3 length: 15 amino acids. The CDR3 region is CASSSLSGRAGEQFF. The CDR3 DNA sequence: TGCGCCAGCAGCTCCCTTAGCGGGAGGGCCGGGGAGCAGTTCTTC.

This chain uses TRBV27 with TRBJ2-5; 9 nucleotides align to TRBD1. This CDR3 region has 14 residues. The V and J ends lost 5 bases and 4 bases, in that order; junction bases with no gene match: 5. CDR1 and CDR2 from the germline V gene are MNHEY and SMNVEV (reference sequence). The CDR3 nucleotides read TGTGCCAGCAGTCTTACAGGGGGCCGAGAGACCCAGTACTTC. Encoded protein: CASSLTGGRETQYF.

This CDR3 is CASRPPGLRNEQFF. The CDR3 DNA sequence: TGTGCCAGCAGACCCCCGGGACTTAGGAATGAGCAGTTCTTC. This sequence joins TRBV28 and TRBJ2-1; tentative D call: TRBD2 (6 bases). V shed 6 bases and J shed 7 bases, with 16 bases lying between them. The germline gives CDR1 MDHEN, CDR2 SYDVKM. The CDR3 covers 14 residues. The variable domain in full, completed from reference TRBV28 and TRBJ2-1, reads DVKVTQSSRYLVKRTGEKVFLECVQDMDHENMFWYRQDPGLGLRLIYFSYDVKMKEKGDIPEGYSVSREKKERFSLILESASTNQTSMYLCASRPPGLRNEQFFGPGTRLTVL.

This rearrangement joins TRBV18 to TRBJ1-5, with D uncertain. The CDR3 length is 12 residues. CDR1 and CDR2 from the germline V gene are KGHSH and LQKENI. The germline V and J ends were trimmed by 3 bases and 9 bases, with 9 bases remaining between them. In nucleotides, the CDR3 is TGTGCCAGCTCACCCGAGGAGGGGCCCCAGCATTTT. Its translation is CASSPEEGPQHF.

The rearrangement uses TRBV2 and TRBJ2-2; 10 positions agree with TRBD2. Trimming cost V 7 bases and J 4 bases; bases outside gene matches: 3. Germline-derived CDR1 and CDR2 are SNHLY and FYNNEI. CDR3 length equals 14 residues. CDR3 region: CASKTSGTTGELFF. For the CDR3, the DNA is TGTGCCAGCAAAACTAGCGGGACCACCGGGGAGCTGTTTTTT.

The rearrangement joins TRBV5-4 to TRBJ2-4, with 9 bases that match TRBD1. Germline V lookup: CDR1 SGHNT, CDR2 YYREEE (reference sequence). This CDR3 is built from 15 residues. V gave up 0 bases and J gave up 6 bases; unmatched junction bases: 4. The CDR3 region has the DNA TGTGCCAGCAGCTTGGGTACGGGACAGGGAAACATTCAGTACTTC. Translation gives CASSLGTGQGNIQYF.

This clone was found once. The chain uses TRBV28 and TRBJ1-5, with D unresolved. The V gene's germline CDR1 is MDHEN and CDR2 SYDVKM. With 6 bases removed from V and 5 bases from J, the gap between germline ends came to 5 bases. The CDR3 runs to 11 residues. CDR3 bases: TGTGCCAGCAGCGTCGATCAGCCCCAGCATTTT. It is translated as CASSVDQPQHF. Supplemented by reference TRBV28 and TRBJ1-5, the full variable domain reads DVKVTQSSRYLVKRTGEKVFLECVQDMDHENMFWYRQDPGLGLRLIYFSYDVKMKEKGDIPEGYSVSREKKERFSLILESASTNQTSMYLCASSVDQPQHFGDGTRLSIL.

V and J are TRBV7-9 and TRBJ2-2, with D possibly TRBD1 on 5 matching bases. CDR1 is SEHNR, CDR2 FQNEAQ, per germline (reference sequence). This CDR3 has 15 amino acids. Trimming pared 7 bases from V and 2 bases from J, leaving 14 bases between. CDR3: CASTHPGHNTGELFF. For the CDR3, the DNA is TGTGCCAGCACCCACCCAGGGCATAACACCGGGGAGCTGTTTTTT.

The chain employs TRBV7-6 and TRBJ1-1; 11 nucleotides align to TRBD1. Germline V gene lookup returns CDR1 SGHVS and CDR2 FNYEAQ. J was trimmed by 4 bases and V by 5 bases; bases with no gene match: 6. The CDR3 loop spans 15 amino acids. Here the CDR3 reads CASSPGQGASTEAFF. The DNA of the CDR3 is TGTGCCAGCAGCCCTGGACAGGGGGCGAGCACTGAAGCTTTCTTT.